The 30 T cell receptor beta chains below all came from one sample that was sequenced in a study of cytomegalovirus exposure and HLA in healthy donors. Clones were sequenced by immunoSEQ multiplex PCR, and TCRdb holds only the in-frame ones, with some missing. The sample lists roughly 300,000 clones, about nine tenths occurring once. The sample taken for sequencing was PBMCs. These receptors all come from a woman aged 18-35 years in good health and CMV-seronegative.

The chain employs TRBV5-8 and TRBJ1-2; unclear D gene. Germline values: CDR1 SGHTS, CDR2 YDEGEE. CDR3 length: 14 amino acids. The V end was cut by 3 bases, the J end by 0 bases, with 9 bases between. The DNA of the CDR3 is TGTGCCAGCAGCTCCCGCCCAGCTAACTATGGCTACACCTTC. Amino acids: CASSSRPANYGYTF.

V is TRBV2 and J is TRBJ2-2; no firm D call. This CDR3 has 14 residues. Trimming took off 6 bases at V and 5 bases at J, with 13 bases between the two ends. Germline loops: CDR1 SNHLY, CDR2 FYNNEI. The CDR3 DNA follows: TGTGCCAGCAGCGAGATTACGAGGACCGGGGAGCTGTTTTTT. Its translation is CASSEITRTGELFF.

The rearrangement links TRBV13 to TRBJ2-7, with TRBD2 as a possible D gene (6 bases). The CDR3 totals 15 residues. Between the trimmed V and J ends, which lost 4 bases and 3 bases, there was a span of 16 bases. Germline V lookup: CDR1 PRHDT, CDR2 FYEKMQ (reference sequence). This CDR3 is CASSSRAGAVYEQYF. The CDR3, as DNA: TGTGCCAGCAGCTCAAGAGCGGGTGCGGTCTACGAGCAGTACTTC.

The chain uses TRBV5-1 and TRBJ2-3; 7 nucleotides match TRBD1. Germline assignment: CDR1 SGHRS and CDR2 YFSETQ. Unmatched junction bases numbered 6, after V lost 5 bases and J lost 6 bases. There are 13 residues in the CDR3. The CDR3 region is CASSTGEWDTQYF. CDR3 DNA: TGCGCCAGCAGTACAGGGGAGTGGGATACGCAGTATTTT.

This clone showed up just once. CDR3 residues: CASSLLGSYGYTF. The CDR3 bases are TGTGCCAGCAGCTTATTAGGGAGCTATGGCTACACCTTC. The J gene is TRBJ1-2, the V gene TRBV7-9; D is uncertain. Looked up from germline, CDR1 is SEHNR and CDR2 is FQNEAQ (reference sequence). Trimming took off 2 bases at V and 4 bases at J, with 8 bases between the two ends. There are 13 residues in the CDR3.

V gene TRBV27 combines with J gene TRBJ1-2, with D possibly being TRBD1 (5 bases). Germline values: CDR1 MNHEY, CDR2 SMNVEV (reference sequence). V dropped 4 bases and J dropped 6 bases, with 9 bases sitting between them. The CDR3 covers 12 residues. The CDR3 DNA sequence: TGTGCCAGCAGTTGGGGCGGCGATGGCTACACCTTC. Encoded protein: CASSWGGDGYTF.

This clone was seen just once. The rearrangement uses TRBV7-2 and TRBJ2-7; 7 nucleotides match TRBD2. Trimming took 5 bases from V and 4 from J; bases not matched to a gene: 14. CDR3 length equals 16 residues. Germline values: CDR1 SGHTA, CDR2 FQGNSA. The CDR3 nucleotides read TGTGCCAGCAGCCGGAGCGGGAACCCCTTCCAGTACGAGCAGTACTTC. This codes for CASSRSGNPFQYEQYF.

The chain couples TRBV7-2 to TRBJ1-1; tentative D call: TRBD1 (5 bases). This CDR3 has 13 amino acids. V was trimmed by 1 base and J by 7 bases, leaving 10 bases between them. The germline CDR1 and CDR2 sequences are SGHTA and FQGNSA. CDR3 in DNA: TGTGCCAGCAGCTTAGGGCAGGGCAATGAAGCTTTCTTT. Amino acids: CASSLGQGNEAFF.

The chain recombines TRBV7-6 with TRBJ2-7; 9 positions match TRBD1. Trimming removed 5 bases from V and 5 bases from J; junction bases left unmatched: 16. Germline CDR1 SGHVS, CDR2 FNYEAQ. This CDR3 is 17 amino acids long. CDR3 nucleotide sequence: TGTGCCAGCAGCCCCACCGGGACAGGGATCCCGTCCGACGAGCAGTACTTC. Amino acid sequence: CASSPTGTGIPSDEQYF.

This clone was counted between two and nine times. The chain has TRBV4-2 and TRBJ2-7; no definite D call. Trimming left V 2 bases short and J 0 bases short, with 11 bases between. The CDR3 has 15 amino acids. From germline, CDR1 is LGHNA and CDR2 YNFKEQ. The CDR3 DNA reads TGTGCCAGCAGCCAACCTGAGTCGGTCTCCTACGAGCAGTACTTC. This translates into CASSQPESVSYEQYF.

The chain links TRBV11-2 to TRBJ2-5, with 8 bases lining up with TRBD2. V gave up 6 bases and J gave up 5 bases; unmatched junction bases: 5. Looked up from germline, CDR1 is SGHAT and CDR2 is FQNNGV. The CDR3 runs to 13 residues. CDR3 coding DNA: TGTGCCAGCAGGCGGGGGGAGATGGAGACCCAGTACTTC. As protein: CASRRGEMETQYF.

The gene calls are TRBV11-2 and TRBJ2-7; D is ambiguous. This CDR3 has 14 residues. Germline CDR1 reads SGHAT; CDR2 reads FQNNGV. V lost 0 bases and J 4 bases, leaving 10 bases between the germline ends. DNA of the CDR3: TGTGCCAGCAGCTTAGACACAGTTCGGTACGAGCAGTACTTC. As protein: CASSLDTVRYEQYF.

J is TRBJ2-1 and V is TRBV27, with a possible D match to TRBD1 (5 bases). This CDR3 is built from 14 residues. The germline CDR1 and CDR2 sequences are MNHEY and SMNVEV (reference sequence). Deletions cut 6 bases from V and 0 bases from J, with 9 bases between. CDR3 in amino acids: CASRMDNSYNEQFF. In nucleotides, the CDR3 is TGTGCCAGCAGAATGGACAACTCCTACAATGAGCAGTTCTTC.

J is TRBJ2-1 and V is TRBV7-6; 8 nucleotides line up with TRBD2. Germline values: CDR1 SGHVS, CDR2 FNYEAQ. J was trimmed by 10 bases and V by 3 bases; bases with no gene match: 8. The CDR3 is 14 amino acids. The CDR3: CASSFRVAGWEQFF. The CDR3 DNA reads TGTGCCAGCAGCTTCCGTGTAGCGGGGTGGGAGCAGTTCTTC.

The V call is TRBV6-5, the J call TRBJ2-1, with 7 bases lining up with TRBD1. The CDR3 runs 13 residues. In germline, CDR1 is MNHEY, CDR2 SVGAGI. The junction had 10 bases not matched to a gene; V was cut back by 5 bases and J by 12 bases. The DNA for the CDR3 is TGTGCCAGCAGTCATCAACAGGGGTCCCCGCAGTTCTTC. Its protein is CASSHQQGSPQFF.

The chain carries TRBV7-2 and TRBJ2-7; D is perhaps TRBD2 (5 bases). Trimming stripped 4 bases from V and 2 bases from J, with 12 bases between. The CDR3 is 14 residues long. Per the germline V gene, CDR1 is SGHTA and CDR2 is FQGNSA. The CDR3 DNA sequence: TGTGCCAGCAGCTCACCCCTCGGGACCTACGAGCAGTACTTC. Protein sequence: CASSSPLGTYEQYF.

This clone appeared once. V gene TRBV15 combines with J gene TRBJ1-5; D call uncertain. Germline V lookup: CDR1 LNHNV, CDR2 YYDKDF (reference sequence). This CDR3 contains 17 residues. V lost 7 bases and J 4 bases, leaving 23 bases between the germline ends. The DNA for the CDR3 is TGTGCCACCACGGACGGGGAAGGACGAGGGTGGAATCAGCCCCAGCATTTT. Residues: CATTDGEGRGWNQPQHF.

V gene TRBV4-3 combines with J gene TRBJ2-1; TRBD1 aligns across 7 bases. Germline loops: CDR1 LGHNA, CDR2 YSLEER. The CDR3 contains 15 residues. V shed 0 bases, J shed 15 bases, and the junction held 14 bases outside the gene matches. The CDR3 spells CASSQDRGTDRLVFF. The DNA for the CDR3 is TGCGCCAGCAGCCAAGATCGTGGGACAGATCGCTTGGTGTTCTTC.

The rearrangement joins TRBV15 to TRBJ2-5, with 10 bases identical to TRBD1. The length of the CDR3 is 17 residues. Germline loops: CDR1 LNHNV, CDR2 YYDKDF (reference sequence). With 3 bases clipped from V and 7 bases from J, the junction kept 14 bases outside the gene matches. The CDR3 bases are TGTGCCACCAGCAGTCGTACGGACAGGGGGTGGGGGACGACCCAGTACTTC. It specifies CATSSRTDRGWGTTQYF.

The gene calls are TRBV5-4 and TRBJ2-5; 8 bases match TRBD2. After removal of 3 bases from V and 5 bases from J, the junction contained 9 bases not matched to a gene. The germline V gene encodes CDR1 SGHNT and CDR2 YYREEE (reference sequence). The CDR3 extends over 15 amino acids. CDR3 in DNA: TGTGCCAGCAGCTCCGGACTAGCCAGTTGGGAGACCCAGTACTTC. Translation gives CASSSGLASWETQYF.

The chain is built from TRBV27 and TRBJ1-1; 7 bases agree with TRBD1. V shed 5 bases and J 5 bases; nucleotides not matched to a gene: 5. The CDR3 is made up of 13 amino acids. Looked up from germline, CDR1 is MNHEY and CDR2 is SMNVEV (reference sequence). The CDR3 reads CASSRTGVTEAFF. CDR3 DNA sequence: TGTGCCAGCAGTCGAACAGGGGTGACTGAAGCTTTCTTT.

The V call is TRBV13, the J call TRBJ2-2; weak D call: TRBD2 (5 bases). Germline V CDR1 and CDR2: PRHDT, FYEKMQ (reference sequence). The CDR3 sequence is 17 residues long. The germline V and J ends were trimmed by 5 bases and 4 bases, with 20 bases remaining between them. The chain's CDR3 is CASSPFTAAAPTGELFF. CDR3 sequence (DNA): TGTGCCAGCAGCCCCTTTACAGCGGCAGCCCCCACCGGGGAGCTGTTTTTT.

The chain employs TRBV13 and TRBJ2-5; D is perhaps TRBD1 (5 bases). Trimming cost V 3 bases and J 1 base, with 12 bases left between them. The V gene's germline CDR1 is PRHDT and CDR2 FYEKMQ (reference sequence). This CDR3 comprises 15 residues. DNA for the CDR3: TGTGCCAGCAGCTTGCCAGGGCAGGCCCAAGAGACCCAGTACTTC. It yields the protein CASSLPGQAQETQYF.

J is TRBJ2-1 and V is TRBV28; D might be TRBD1 (6 bases). V lost 4 bases to trimming and J lost 3 bases, with 13 bases between them. Germline V lookup: CDR1 MDHEN, CDR2 SYDVKM. CDR3 size: 15 residues. As DNA, the CDR3 is TGTGCCAGCAGTTCCGGGCAGGGGATCTACAATGAGCAGTTCTTC. This gives the protein CASSSGQGIYNEQFF.

Regarding this clone: One end of the junction is discordant with germline, which a read error may explain. The chain is built from TRBV7-2 and TRBJ2-7, with 10 bases fitting TRBD2. The germline V gene encodes CDR1 SGHTA and CDR2 FQGNSA. This CDR3 contains 16 residues. The CDR3 here is CASSLAGATERYEQYF. CDR3 nucleotides: TGTGCCAGCAGCCTAGCGGGAGCGACGGAGAGATACGAGCAGTACTTC.

This clone was counted between two and nine times. The genes are TRBV16 and TRBJ1-1; 9 bases map to TRBD1. CDR3 length: 15 amino acids. Losses at the gene ends were 0 bases for V and 1 base for J; bases not matched to a gene: 0. Germline values: CDR1 KGHSY, CDR2 FQNENV. In DNA form, the CDR3 reads TGTGCCAGCAGCCAATCGGGACAGGGGAACACTGAAGCTTTCTTT. It specifies CASSQSGQGNTEAFF.

This clone has only one observation. The chain combines TRBV30 with TRBJ2-7, with TRBD2 matching 7 bases. The CDR3 covers 14 residues. With V trimmed by 1 base and J by 0 bases, 3 bases remained unmatched. From germline, CDR1 is GTSNPN and CDR2 SVGIG (reference sequence). This CDR3 reads CAWSAGGGSYEQYF. Here the CDR3 DNA reads TGTGCCTGGAGTGCGGGGGGAGGCTCCTACGAGCAGTACTTC.

Only one count was recorded for this clone. The chain couples TRBV27 to TRBJ1-4, with D tentatively TRBD1 (6 bases). Germline CDR1 reads MNHEY; CDR2 reads SMNVEV (reference sequence). V lost 1 base and J 3 bases, leaving 18 bases between the germline ends. The CDR3 sequence is 18 residues long. CDR3 DNA sequence: TGTGCCAGCAGTTTATACGGACAGCTAAACCACGCTAATGAAAAACTGTTTTTT. This translates into CASSLYGQLNHANEKLFF.

CDR3 in amino acids: CASSPRQDSYNEQFF. The DNA of the CDR3 is TGTGCCAGCAGCCCGCGACAGGACTCCTACAATGAGCAGTTCTTC. This sequence joins TRBV9 and TRBJ2-1, with D tentatively TRBD1 (6 bases). Germline values: CDR1 SGDLS, CDR2 YYNGEE. The CDR3 is 15 amino acids. V was cut by 4 bases and J by 0 bases, with 11 bases left in between.

The chain employs TRBV9 and TRBJ1-3; TRBD1 agrees at 8 bases. V shed 0 bases and J 1 base; nucleotides not matched to a gene: 9. The germline V gene encodes CDR1 SGDLS and CDR2 YYNGEE. The CDR3 spans 18 residues. The CDR3 DNA reads as TGTGCCAGCAGCGTAGGTGGCGGACAGGGCTATTCTGGAAACACCATATATTTT. Amino acid sequence: CASSVGGGQGYSGNTIYF.